This T cell receptor (beta chain) came from a study of monozygotic twins with inflammatory bowel disease. With the 5' RACE reads reprocessed, TCRdb shows one record per CDR3 protein and no DNA. The sample data list more than 300,000 distinct CDR3 sequences. General observations from the study: Healthy co-twins showed greater TCRbeta diversity (inverse Simpson) than IBD patients.

CDR3 size: 15 residues. The germline V gene encodes CDR1 SGDLS and CDR2 YYNGEE. Notes on this clonotype: What it recognizes is unknown.

The chain uses TRBV9 and TRBJ2-3. Sample: blood. This receptor was obtained from a human donor with ulcerative colitis or Crohn's disease, or a healthy co-twin of an affected twin (not recorded which). The chain's CDR3 is CASSVDGVNTDTQYF.